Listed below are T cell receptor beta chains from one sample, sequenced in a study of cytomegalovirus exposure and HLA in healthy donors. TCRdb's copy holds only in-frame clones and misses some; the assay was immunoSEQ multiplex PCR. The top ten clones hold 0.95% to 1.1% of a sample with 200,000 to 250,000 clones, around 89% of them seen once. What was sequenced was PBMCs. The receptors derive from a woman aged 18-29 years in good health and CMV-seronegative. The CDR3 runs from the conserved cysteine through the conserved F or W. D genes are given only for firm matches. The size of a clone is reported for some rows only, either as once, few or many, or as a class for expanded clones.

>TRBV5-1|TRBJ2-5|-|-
TGCGCCAGCAGCTATACGCGGGGTGGAGGAGAGACCCAGTACTTC
CASSYTRGGGETQYF
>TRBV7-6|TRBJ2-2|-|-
TGTGCCAGCAGCTTAGGCAGACTGAAAACGCTCACCGGGGAGCTGTTTTTT
CASSLGRLKTLTGELFF
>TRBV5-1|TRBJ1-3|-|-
TGCGCCAGCAGCCGGACAGCGGCTGGAAACACCATATATTTT
CASSRTAAGNTIYF
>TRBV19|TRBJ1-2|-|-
TGTGCCAGTAGTATTTTGCAGGGTAGCTATGGCTACACCTTC
CASSILQGSYGYTF
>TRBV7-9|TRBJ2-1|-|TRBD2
TGTGCCAGCAGCTCCCAGAGACTAGCGGGGGGGCTCGACAATGAGCAGTTCTTC
CASSSQRLAGGLDNEQFF
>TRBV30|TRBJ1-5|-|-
TGTGCCTGGAGTGTAGTGGGTAACGGGGGTCAGCCCCAGCATTTT
CAWSVVGNGGQPQHF
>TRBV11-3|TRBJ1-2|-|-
TGTGCCACCCGAGAGGCGGGCTATGGCTACACCTTC
CATREAGYGYTF
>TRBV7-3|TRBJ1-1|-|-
TGTGCCAGCAGTTTAATAGGGGGGGGCACTGAAGCTTTCTTT
CASSLIGGGTEAFF
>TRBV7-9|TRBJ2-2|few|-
TGTGCCAGCAGCTTACAGGGGAACACCGGGGAGCTGTTTTTT
CASSLQGNTGELFF
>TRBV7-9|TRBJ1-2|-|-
TGTGCCAGCAGCTTAGGTCTCAACTATGGCTACACCTTC
CASSLGLNYGYTF
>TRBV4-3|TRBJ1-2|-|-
TGCGCCAGCAGCCAAACTCGGGAGAACTATGGCTACACCTTC
CASSQTRENYGYTF
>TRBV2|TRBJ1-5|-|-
TGTGCCAGCAGTTATGTAGGGGCCGGGAATCAGCCCCAGCATTTT
CASSYVGAGNQPQHF
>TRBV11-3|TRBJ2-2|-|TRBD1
TGTGCCAGCAGCCGGACAGGGTCTCCTATGGCCGGGGAGCTGTTTTTT
CASSRTGSPMAGELFF
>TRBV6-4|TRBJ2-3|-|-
TGTGCCAGCAGTGAAGGAGACCCAAGCACAGATACGCAGTATTTT
CASSEGDPSTDTQYF
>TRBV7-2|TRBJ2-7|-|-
TGTGCCAGCAGTCCCGAGGTTTTTGGTTTCTACGAGCAGTACTTC
CASSPEVFGFYEQYF
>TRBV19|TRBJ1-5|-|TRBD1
TGTGCCAGTAGGGCCTCCGGGACAGGGAATCAGCCCCAGCATTTT
CASRASGTGNQPQHF
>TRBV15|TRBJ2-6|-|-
TGTGCCACCAGCAGAGATGCTCAGGTGGGCTCTGGGGCCAACGTCCTGACTTTC
CATSRDAQVGSGANVLTF
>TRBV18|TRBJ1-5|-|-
TGTGCCAGCTCAAAACTGTATAGCAATCAGCCCCAGCATTTT
CASSKLYSNQPQHF
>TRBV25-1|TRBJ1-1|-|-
TGTGCCAGCAGTGTCGGGGGGGACACTGAAGCTTTCTTT
CASSVGGDTEAFF
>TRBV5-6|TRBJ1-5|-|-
TGTGCCAGCAGCTTGTCACAGAATCAGCCCCAGCATTTT
CASSLSQNQPQHF